This T cell receptor beta chain originates from a study of blood T cell repertoires in COVID-19. CDR1 is LNHDA, CDR2 SQIVND, per germline (reference sequence). CDR3 length equals 15 residues. The V gene end was trimmed by 4 bases and the J gene end by 4 bases; junction bases not matched to a gene: 9. TCRdb's copy holds only in-frame clones and misses some; the assay was immunoSEQ multiplex PCR. The sample holds 400,000 or so clones, roughly 87% seen once. This clonotype was obtained from a woman aged 40 to 50 with acute COVID-19. The V and J genes are TRBV19 and TRBJ2-7; 8 nucleotides align to TRBD1. The sample consisted of PBMCs or T cells enriched from blood (not recorded which). The CDR3 protein is CASSTSTGAIYEQYF. The CDR3 nucleotides read TGTGCCAGTAGTACCTCGACAGGGGCGATATACGAGCAGTACTTC.